The next 24 T cell receptor beta chains were all read from a single sample in a study of beta chain features in type 1 diabetes. The isolated RNA, all of it, was reverse transcribed, so expressed TCRB transcripts were what got sequenced. Some clones are missing from TCRdb's copy, which holds only in-frame ones; the method was immunoSEQ multiplex PCR. The sample has some 500,000 clones; approximately 10% are singletons. The sample taken for sequencing was naive CD4+ T cells from blood. These receptors originate from a woman younger than 30 in good health.

In this sample, this clone turned up a few times. This chain connects TRBV9 to TRBJ2-5, with unresolved D. Trimming shortened V by 2 bases and J by 5 bases, and 13 bases separated the two germline ends. Germline-derived CDR1 and CDR2 are SGDLS and YYNGEE. The CDR3 has 14 residues. CDR3 bases: TGTGCCAGCAGCGTCGGAGCCTTCCGGGAGACCCAGTACTTC. This encodes CASSVGAFRETQYF.

With respect to this clone: At the DNA level, this CDR3 is encoded by other sequences in the same sample as well. The V call is TRBV7-2, the J call TRBJ2-6; D possibly corresponds to TRBD1 (5 bases). V lost 3 bases, J lost 2 bases, and 11 bases lay in between. CDR1 and CDR2 (germline): SGHTA, FQGNSA. The CDR3 runs to 16 residues. CDR3: CASSFQGGAGANVLTF. The DNA of the CDR3 is TGTGCCAGCAGCTTTCAGGGTGGTGCTGGGGCCAACGTCCTGACTTTC. Drawing the rest from reference TRBV7-2 and TRBJ2-6, the complete variable domain is GAGVSQSPSNKVTEKGKDVELRCDPISGHTALYWYRQSLGQGLEFLIYFQGNSAPDKSGLPSDRFSAERTGGSVSTLTIQRTQQEDSAVYLCASSFQGGAGANVLTFGAGSRLTVL.

The gene calls are TRBV2 and TRBJ2-7, with D possibly being TRBD2 (6 bases). Trimming pared 4 bases from V and 1 base from J, leaving 14 bases between. Germline V gene data show CDR1 as SNHLY and CDR2 as FYNNEI. The CDR3 contains 15 residues. DNA of the CDR3: TGTGCCAGCAGTGTCGGCGGGACTCGATCCTACGAGCAGTACTTC. Amino acids: CASSVGGTRSYEQYF.

The rearrangement joins TRBV7-2 to TRBJ2-1, with D possibly TRBD2 on 6 matching bases. In germline, CDR1 is SGHTA, CDR2 FQGNSA. The CDR3 contains 14 residues. Trimming took 2 bases from V and 6 from J, leaving 11 bases between them. In nucleotides, the CDR3 is TGTGCCAGCAGCTTAAGGGCGGGGCCCAATGAGCAGTTCTTC. Encoded protein: CASSLRAGPNEQFF.

V gene TRBV4-1 combines with J gene TRBJ2-1; 8 bases line up with TRBD1. Germline V lookup: CDR1 MGHRA, CDR2 YSYEKL. V lost 2 bases, J lost 7 bases, and 7 bases stayed unmatched. This CDR3 is 15 amino acids long. CDR3 amino acids: CASSQRRDRLNEQFF. Here the CDR3 DNA reads TGCGCCAGCAGCCAACGGCGGGACAGGCTAAATGAGCAGTTCTTC.

This clone was found a few times. The rearrangement joins TRBV9 to TRBJ1-2; D not certain. Germline loops: CDR1 SGDLS, CDR2 YYNGEE. The V gene lost 7 bases and the J gene lost 3 bases, with 13 bases spanning the gap. The CDR3 length is 13 residues. The CDR3 sequence: CASARESYYGYTF. The CDR3 DNA reads as TGTGCCAGCGCACGCGAGTCATACTATGGCTACACCTTC.

The chain couples TRBV7-8 to TRBJ2-3; D might be TRBD1 (5 bases). Germline CDR1 SGHVS, CDR2 FQNEAQ. The V and J ends lost 5 bases and 6 bases respectively, with 18 bases between them. The CDR3 covers 15 residues. In DNA form, the CDR3 reads TGTGCCAGCAGCGCAGGACAAACCGTGGGGGATACGCAGTATTTT. Protein product: CASSAGQTVGDTQYF.

A few counts support this clone. The J gene is TRBJ2-6, the V gene TRBV14; D remains ambiguous. Trimming shortened V by 1 base and J by 0 bases, and 10 bases separated the two germline ends. CDR3 size: 17 residues. Germline V gene data show CDR1 as SGHDN and CDR2 as FVKESK. CDR3 amino acids: CASSQVGFLSGANVLTF. DNA of the CDR3: TGTGCCAGCAGCCAAGTGGGCTTCCTCTCTGGGGCCAACGTCCTGACTTTC.

This rearrangement joins TRBV27 to TRBJ2-5, with TRBD1 as a possible D gene (6 bases). Germline loops: CDR1 MNHEY, CDR2 SMNVEV (reference sequence). With 5 bases removed from V and 4 bases from J, the gap between germline ends came to 11 bases. The CDR3 loop spans 13 amino acids. In DNA form, the CDR3 reads TGTGCCAGCAGTCAAGGGGGTCGAGAGACCCAGTACTTC. The encoded protein is CASSQGGRETQYF.

This clone was counted a single time. The genes are TRBV6-1 and TRBJ2-5, with 8 bases fitting TRBD1. This CDR3 comprises 16 residues. Germline values: CDR1 MNHNS, CDR2 SASEGT. J was trimmed by 4 bases and V by 3 bases; bases with no gene match: 10. The CDR3 nucleotides read TGTGCCAGCAGTGAGTCTTGGGACAGGAGAGGAGAGACCCAGTACTTC. This gives the protein CASSESWDRRGETQYF.

This clone was observed a few times. The chain is built from TRBV9 and TRBJ1-2; maybe TRBD1 (6 bases). CDR3 size: 14 residues. Per germline, CDR1 SGDLS and CDR2 YYNGEE. The V and J ends lost 0 bases and 8 bases respectively, with 14 bases between them. In DNA form, the CDR3 reads TGTGCCAGCAGCGTAGATCATACAGGGTGGGGCTACACCTTC. This gives the protein CASSVDHTGWGYTF.

The J gene is TRBJ1-2, the V gene TRBV29-1, with no clear D. V was trimmed by 0 bases and J by 7 bases, leaving 12 bases between them. The CDR3 totals 13 residues. Germline V gene lookup returns CDR1 SQVTM and CDR2 ANQGSEA. CDR3 nucleotide sequence: TGCAGCGTTGAAGATCTTCAATTCCTTGGCTACACCTTC. Amino acid sequence: CSVEDLQFLGYTF.

This chain links TRBV7-9 with TRBJ2-5; possible D gene TRBD1, 5 bases. This CDR3 spans 13 amino acids. With 4 bases removed from V and 4 bases from J, the gap between germline ends came to 10 bases. CDR1 is SEHNR, CDR2 FQNEAQ, per germline (reference sequence). The CDR3 loop is CASSSRVGETQYF. CDR3 sequence (DNA): TGTGCCAGCAGCTCCAGGGTTGGAGAGACCCAGTACTTC.

As for this clone: Within the sample, other DNA sequences also encode this same CDR3. The CDR3 DNA reads as TGCGCCAGCAGCTTAGGTCCCGAGACCCAGTACTTC. Amino acid sequence: CASSLGPETQYF. This rearrangement joins TRBV5-1 to TRBJ2-5; D unclear. Germline V lookup: CDR1 SGHRS, CDR2 YFSETQ. The V end was cut by 2 bases, the J end by 5 bases, with 7 bases between. The CDR3 is 12 residues long.

V gene TRBV13 combines with J gene TRBJ2-6; D is undetermined. The CDR3 length is 16 residues. V was cut by 5 bases and J by 0 bases, with 11 bases left in between. The germline CDR1 and CDR2 sequences are PRHDT and FYEKMQ (reference sequence). For the CDR3, the DNA is TGTGCCAGCAGCCCAGGACGGTTCTCTGGGGCCAACGTCCTGACTTTC. Amino acid sequence: CASSPGRFSGANVLTF.

This clone was found a few times. The chain couples TRBV9 to TRBJ2-7, with D possibly called TRBD1 or TRBD2 (6 bases each). Between the trimmed V and J ends, which lost 3 bases and 2 bases, there was a span of 18 bases. The germline V gene encodes CDR1 SGDLS and CDR2 YYNGEE. CDR3 size: 16 residues. CDR3 residues: CASSAEGGHSPYEQYF. The CDR3 DNA reads TGTGCCAGCAGCGCCGAGGGGGGACACAGCCCCTACGAGCAGTACTTC.

J is TRBJ1-2 and V is TRBV6-6, with D perhaps matching TRBD1 (5 bases). CDR3 length equals 13 residues. Trimming took 7 bases from V and 4 from J, leaving 13 bases between them. In germline, CDR1 is MNHNY, CDR2 SVGAGI (reference sequence). CDR3 bases: TGTGCCAGCACCAGGGATGGTGGCTATGGCTACACCTTC. This codes for CASTRDGGYGYTF.

This clone was detected only a few times. V is TRBV7-2 and J is TRBJ2-5; D remains ambiguous. The CDR3 has 11 amino acids. Germline CDR1 is SGHTA and CDR2 is FQGNSA. V lost 6 bases and J 5 bases, leaving 7 bases between the germline ends. CDR3 sequence reads: CASRAFETQYF. The CDR3 DNA is TGTGCCAGCAGGGCATTTGAGACCCAGTACTTC.

This clone was detected only a few times. The V gene is TRBV10-3, the J gene TRBJ1-1; 8 bases fit TRBD1. V lost 5 bases and J lost 4; bases outside the gene matches: 3. CDR3 length: 13 residues. The germline V gene has CDR1 ENHRY and CDR2 SYGVKD. The CDR3 DNA reads TGTGCCATCAGTATCGGACAGGGCACTGAAGCTTTCTTT. This codes for CAISIGQGTEAFF.

This clone was counted between two and nine times. The genes are TRBV10-3 and TRBJ1-2; D is perhaps TRBD1 (6 bases). The CDR3 consists of 15 residues. The germline V and J ends were trimmed by 3 bases and 4 bases, with 15 bases remaining between them. The germline gives CDR1 ENHRY, CDR2 SYGVKD. As DNA, the CDR3 is TGTGCCATCAGTGAAGGACAGCCGTACGGCTATGGCTACACCTTC. Protein sequence: CAISEGQPYGYGYTF.

This clone was counted between two and nine times. The chain is built from TRBV5-5 and TRBJ2-4; no definite D call. V gave up 0 bases and J gave up 9 bases, with 10 bases separating them. Germline values: CDR1 SGHKS, CDR2 YYEKEE (reference sequence). The CDR3 spans 13 residues. The CDR3 loop reads CASSLGFRTIQYF. The CDR3 DNA is TGTGCCAGCAGCTTGGGATTCCGAACCATTCAGTACTTC.

V and J are TRBV11-2 and TRBJ1-4; D gene uncertain. Germline V gives CDR1 SGHAT, CDR2 FQNNGV. Trimming cost V 0 bases and J 3 bases, with 8 bases left between them. The length of the CDR3 is 15 residues. The CDR3 protein is CASSLDAAPNEKLFF. DNA for the CDR3: TGTGCCAGCAGCTTAGATGCGGCACCTAATGAAAAACTGTTTTTT.

This chain uses TRBV9 with TRBJ2-1; tentative D call: TRBD2 (5 bases). Trimming pared 3 bases from V and 9 bases from J, leaving 10 bases between. This CDR3 comprises 12 residues. Germline V lookup: CDR1 SGDLS, CDR2 YYNGEE. The CDR3: CASSGVTSEQFF. The CDR3 nucleotides read TGTGCCAGCAGCGGGGTAACTAGTGAGCAGTTCTTC.

The table lists this clone with a few counts. This chain links TRBV2 with TRBJ2-5; 7 nucleotides align to TRBD2. V was pared by 6 bases and J by 5 bases, with 12 bases of the junction left unmatched. The CDR3 totals 15 residues. The V gene's germline CDR1 is SNHLY and CDR2 FYNNEI. The CDR3 protein is CASRNEGLVLETQYF. CDR3 in DNA: TGTGCCAGCAGAAACGAAGGACTAGTCTTGGAGACCCAGTACTTC.